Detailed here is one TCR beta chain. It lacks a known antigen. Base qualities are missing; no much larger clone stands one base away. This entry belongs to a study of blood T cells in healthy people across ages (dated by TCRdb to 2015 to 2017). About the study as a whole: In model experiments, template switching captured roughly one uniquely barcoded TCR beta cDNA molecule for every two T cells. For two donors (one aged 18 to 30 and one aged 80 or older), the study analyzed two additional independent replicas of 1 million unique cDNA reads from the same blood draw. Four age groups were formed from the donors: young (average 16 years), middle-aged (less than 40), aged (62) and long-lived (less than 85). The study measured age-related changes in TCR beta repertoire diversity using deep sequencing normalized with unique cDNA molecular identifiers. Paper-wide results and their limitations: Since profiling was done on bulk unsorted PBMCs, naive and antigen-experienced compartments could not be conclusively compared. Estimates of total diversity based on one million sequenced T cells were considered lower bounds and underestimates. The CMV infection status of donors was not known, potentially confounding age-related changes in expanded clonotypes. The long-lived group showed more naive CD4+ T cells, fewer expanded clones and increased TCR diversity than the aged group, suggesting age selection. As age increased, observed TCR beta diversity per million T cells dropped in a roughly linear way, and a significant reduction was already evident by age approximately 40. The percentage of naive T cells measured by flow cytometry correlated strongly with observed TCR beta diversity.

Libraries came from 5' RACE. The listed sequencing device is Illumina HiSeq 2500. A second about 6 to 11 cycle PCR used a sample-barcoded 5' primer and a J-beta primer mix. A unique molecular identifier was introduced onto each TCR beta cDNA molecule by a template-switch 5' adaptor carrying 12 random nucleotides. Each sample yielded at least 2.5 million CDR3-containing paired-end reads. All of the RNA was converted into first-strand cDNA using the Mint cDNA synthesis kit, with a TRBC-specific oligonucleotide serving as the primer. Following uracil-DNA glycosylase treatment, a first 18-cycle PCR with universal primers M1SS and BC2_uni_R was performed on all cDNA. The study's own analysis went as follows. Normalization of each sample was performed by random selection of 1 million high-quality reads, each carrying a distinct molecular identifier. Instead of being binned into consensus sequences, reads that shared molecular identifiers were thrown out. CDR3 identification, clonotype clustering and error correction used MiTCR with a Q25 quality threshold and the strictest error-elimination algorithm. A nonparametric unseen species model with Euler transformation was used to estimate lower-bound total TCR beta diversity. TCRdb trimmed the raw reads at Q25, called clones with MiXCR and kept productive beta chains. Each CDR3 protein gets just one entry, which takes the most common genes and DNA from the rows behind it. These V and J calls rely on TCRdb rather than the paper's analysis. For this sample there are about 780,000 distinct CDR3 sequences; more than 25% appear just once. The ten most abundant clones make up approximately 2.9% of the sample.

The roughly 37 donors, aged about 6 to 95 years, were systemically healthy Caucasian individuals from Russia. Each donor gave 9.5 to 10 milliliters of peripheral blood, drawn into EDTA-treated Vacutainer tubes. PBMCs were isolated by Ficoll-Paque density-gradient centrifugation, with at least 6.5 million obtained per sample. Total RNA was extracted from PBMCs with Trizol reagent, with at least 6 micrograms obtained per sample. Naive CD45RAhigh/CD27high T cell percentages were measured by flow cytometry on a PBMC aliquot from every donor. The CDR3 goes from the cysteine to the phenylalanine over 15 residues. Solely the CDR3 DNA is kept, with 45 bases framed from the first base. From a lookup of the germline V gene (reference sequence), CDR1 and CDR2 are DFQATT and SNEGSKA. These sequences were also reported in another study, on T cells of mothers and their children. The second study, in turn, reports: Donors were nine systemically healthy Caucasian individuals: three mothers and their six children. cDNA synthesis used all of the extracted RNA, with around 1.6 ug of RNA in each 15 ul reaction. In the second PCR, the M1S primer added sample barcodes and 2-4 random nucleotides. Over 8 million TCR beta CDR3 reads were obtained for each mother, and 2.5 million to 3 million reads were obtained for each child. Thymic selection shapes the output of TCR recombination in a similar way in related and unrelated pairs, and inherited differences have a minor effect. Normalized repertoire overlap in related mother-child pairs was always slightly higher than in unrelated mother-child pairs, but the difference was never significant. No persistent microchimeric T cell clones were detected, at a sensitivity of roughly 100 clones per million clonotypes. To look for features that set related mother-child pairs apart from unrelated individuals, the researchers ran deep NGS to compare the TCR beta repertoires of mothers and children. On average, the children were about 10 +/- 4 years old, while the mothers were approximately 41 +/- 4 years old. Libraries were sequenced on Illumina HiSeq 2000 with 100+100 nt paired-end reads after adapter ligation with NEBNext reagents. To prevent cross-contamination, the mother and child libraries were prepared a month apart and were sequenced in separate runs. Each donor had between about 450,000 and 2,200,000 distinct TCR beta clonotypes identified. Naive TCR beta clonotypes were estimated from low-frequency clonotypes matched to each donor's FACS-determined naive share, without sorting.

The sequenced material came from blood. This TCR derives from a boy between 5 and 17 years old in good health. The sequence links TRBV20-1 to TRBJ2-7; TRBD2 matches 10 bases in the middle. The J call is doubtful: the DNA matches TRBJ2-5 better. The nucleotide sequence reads TGCAGTGCTAGAGAGGCTAGCGGGGGCCAAGAGACCCAGTACTTC. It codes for CSAREASGGQETQYF.